This T cell receptor (beta chain) is drawn from a study of cytomegalovirus exposure and HLA in healthy donors (dated by TCRdb to about 2017). Regarding the complete study: According to an earlier analysis of 587 of the donors, about 179 million T cells yielded 90 million to 130 million unique TCR beta sequences and 276 Gb of sequence data. An early release covering roughly 600 HLA-typed donors comprised 250 to 350 gigabases of sequencing data and approximately 85 million unique TCR sequences. Of the 300 to 500 genotyped donors, 75% to 85% were placed in the genetic ancestry cluster associated with self-reported Caucasian donors. The aim of the study was to test whether cataloging public T cell receptors could identify signatures of past pathogen exposure. The study profiled the T cell repertoires of fewer than 850 subjects by immunosequencing and related them to cytomegalovirus serostatus. Besides the first cohort of roughly 640 subjects, a separate validation cohort made up of over 100 different subjects was used. High-throughput TCR immunosequencing, statistical association of individual TCRs with disease status, and machine learning were combined to predict cytomegalovirus infection status. In a later analysis, previously published TCR beta repertoires from several hundred donors were re-analyzed and high-resolution HLA genotyping was added so that TCR occurrence patterns could be studied. Rather than using new phenotypic data, the later analysis identified candidate immune exposures from TCR beta sequences and from how often those sequences occurred across donors. In an earlier analysis of over 550 of the donors, high-throughput TCR beta sequencing was used to judge whether each TCR beta V gene segment behaved as functional or pseudogenic. Alongside the repertoire data, information on donor age, sex, ethnicity and CMV serostatus was compiled. A later genetic analysis took genome-wide SNP genotypes for about three fifths of the 666 donors and used that subset as a discovery cohort. All discovery cohort repertoires had been generated on a single sequencing platform. Both class I and class II loci were covered by HLA typing, at four-digit resolution. Typing coverage varied by locus: roughly 620-630 donors for A, B, C, DRB1 and DQB1; approximately 500 for DQA1; 600 to 610 for DPA1; approximately 470 for DPB1. Roughly five DR-DQ haplotypes were treated as single units for association and clustering because of strong linkage in the cohort. Among roughly 400 genotyped donors of the cohort, an average of roughly 230,000 unique TCR beta nucleotide sequences was sequenced per donor, of which 15% to 20% were non-productive. Points the paper makes about the study in general: A later genetic analysis associated a missense DCLRE1C variant with V-gene and J-gene trimming of TCR beta chains, and an independent cohort replicated the association. Assigning TCR associations to individual alleles was difficult when HLA alleles, especially DR and DQ, strongly co-occurred. According to a later analysis, most CMV-associated TCR beta chains appeared to be HLA-restricted, and the HLA associations seemed to be driven largely by CMV exposure. The earlier analysis of approximately 560 of the donors excluded some 15 rarely observed V segments, including chromosome 9 orphons, because counts were too low. A later analysis associated some 17,000 TCR beta sequences with specific HLA alleles at a false discovery rate of 0.05. In a later analysis, several top co-occurrence clusters were reported to appear linked to parvovirus B19, influenza, CMV and Epstein-Barr virus. In an earlier analysis of fewer than 750 of the donors, most TCR beta V segments were observed in productive rearrangements about 90% or about 30% of the time, broadly matching IMGT annotations. A cluster of highly shared sequence variants was judged likely to be a technical artifact of the sequencing pipeline. Because HLA typing was missing for some donors at each locus, association tests included only the typed subset. In a later analysis, the rate of TCR association differed among HLA loci, with DRB1 alleles having the most associated TCRs and HLA-C alleles having the fewest. The study listed 150 to 200 TCR beta chains as associated with cytomegalovirus. In vitro tests confirmed that a few of the cytomegalovirus-associated TCR beta chains recognize cytomegalovirus antigens. Correlated functional status among segregating V segments might reflect linkage disequilibrium, but an unknown experimental factor could not be ruled out. In this cohort, only TCR beta chains were sequenced, and detectable features were limited by the absence of alpha or paired-chain data. The authors suggested that the approach could potentially be extended to other disease states and immunological phenotypes. In a later analysis, HLA-associated TCR beta chains showed more clonal expansion and lower generation probabilities than non-associated chains that were equally common. Because the 87-base-pair reads could not distinguish some IMGT-functional V segments, including TRBV6-2 and TRBV6-3, those segments were excluded. While some public TCRs were present in many individuals, most TCR sequences turned up only very rarely across donors. The only immune exposure information available for the cohort was CMV serostatus. The presence/absence analyses assumed that sequencing depth was roughly uniform across donors, and that assumption may not be true. The classifier was reported to diagnose cytomegalovirus status with high specificity and sensitivity in both the original and validation cohorts. In a later genetic analysis, fewer N-insertions in productive TCRs were reported among donors in an Asian-associated ancestry cluster than the 666-donor mean. A further reported finding was that TCR beta sequences accurately predicted the HLA-A and HLA-B alleles for most subjects in the first cohort.

V and J are truncated by 10 bases and 0 bases respectively, leaving an intervening sequence of 13 bases. There are 15 amino acids in the CDR3, from cysteine to phenylalanine inclusive. Only the CDR3 DNA stays, 45 bases, in frame from base 1. From the germline V gene, CDR1 is ENHRY and CDR2 is SYGVKD. Receptor amplification or capture employed the immunoSEQ multiplex PCR assay. For the multiplex PCR, a mixture combining 60 forward primers for TCR Vbeta segments and 13 reverse primers for TCR Jbeta segments was used. A multiplex PCR assay on genomic DNA amplified the CDR3 region of rearranged TCR beta genes. Amplified TCR beta libraries were sequenced as 87-base-pair reads on the Illumina HiSeq System. As for the authors' bioinformatics: In a later analysis, 70 million to 95 million unique TCR beta chains were counted across the approximately 620 repertoires, and about 9.9 million of these chains were shared by at least two donors. To remove PCR and sequencing errors, raw reads were error-corrected and collapsed into unique sequences using a nearest-neighbor algorithm that merged closely related sequences. To assign V, D and J gene segments, CDR3 sequences were aligned to IMGT reference sequences. Each retained sequence needed at least a six-nucleotide match to both a V gene segment and a J gene segment. Rearrangements were called productive when the CDR3 lacked stop codons and stayed in frame with V and J; all others were non-productive. CDR3 was defined by IMGT convention, running from the second conserved V-encoded cysteine to the conserved J-encoded phenylalanine. In an earlier analysis of more than 550 of the donors, sequences lacking an unambiguous match to a single V gene segment were excluded. In an earlier analysis of around 600 of the donors, V segments were called functional above 56.7% productive rearrangements and were called segregating when the between-donor standard deviation exceeded 5%. A statistical classification framework was built to diagnose cytomegalovirus status from the catalog of TCR beta chain sequences. In a later analysis, TCR nucleotide sequences were compared against IMGT/GENE-DB human TR gene sequences so that V and J genes could be assigned. Using the TCRdist pipeline, a later analysis assigned CDR3 sequences along with most-parsimonious VDJ recombination scenarios. In a later analysis, each TCR beta chain was defined by its CDR3 amino acid sequence together with its V-gene family, and reads without a unique V-gene family were excluded. As a way to deal with suspected cross-contamination and a sequencing artifact, a later analysis dropped nearly 600 nucleotide sequences that were highly shared and had low generation probability. For each public chain, a later analysis derived a clonal expansion index from normalized ranks of inferred template counts within each repertoire. A later analysis computed generation probabilities with a VDJ recombination model fitted to out-of-frame rearrangements, and checked the results against IGoR. In a later analysis, hypergeometric tests were used to score TCR-TCR, TCR-HLA and TCR-CMV co-occurrence, with a repertoire-size bias correction applied to TCR pairs. False discovery rates were estimated in a later analysis by permuting HLA or CMV assignments 20 times. In a later analysis, co-occurring TCRs were grouped using DBSCAN, with TCRdist sequence similarity added in when clustering inside HLA-allele-positive subsets. For co-occurrence clustering, repertoires with fewer than 30,000 or more than 120,000 public chains were excluded, along with several repertoires with anomalous nucleotide sharing. Drawn from immuneACCESS, this table holds only the in-frame rearrangements with V and J called that TCRdb kept. Clones are partly lost; checked studies trace under half to an unresolved V gene and leave the rest unexplained. Clone size and V and J calls were adopted from that table, with D and trimming inferred from the DNA. The sample contains more than 100,000 clones, more than 65% of them found a single time. The top ten hold about a tenth of the sample.

This clone was seen once. Its antigen is still unknown. There are no base qualities to consult, and no much larger clone falls within one base. The cohort comprised fewer than 750 healthy bone marrow donors. At the time of sampling, every cohort member was nominally healthy, though immune exposures that went unrecorded were likely present. The donor tested CMV seropositive and was one of the 289 seropositive cohort members. A peripheral blood sample was provided by each donor, and peripheral blood mononuclear cells were used for TCR beta sequencing. Genomic DNA extraction from the blood cell samples was performed with the Qiagen DNeasy Blood Extraction Kit.

The sequence came from a woman between 18 and 30 years old in good health and CMV-seropositive. Sequenced: PBMCs. The chain is assembled from TRBV10-3 and TRBJ2-6; the D gene is perhaps TRBD2, from 7 matching bases. The CDR3 has the sequence CANREGGSGANVLTF. The DNA is TGTGCCAACAGGGAGGGAGGCTCTGGGGCCAACGTCCTGACTTTC.